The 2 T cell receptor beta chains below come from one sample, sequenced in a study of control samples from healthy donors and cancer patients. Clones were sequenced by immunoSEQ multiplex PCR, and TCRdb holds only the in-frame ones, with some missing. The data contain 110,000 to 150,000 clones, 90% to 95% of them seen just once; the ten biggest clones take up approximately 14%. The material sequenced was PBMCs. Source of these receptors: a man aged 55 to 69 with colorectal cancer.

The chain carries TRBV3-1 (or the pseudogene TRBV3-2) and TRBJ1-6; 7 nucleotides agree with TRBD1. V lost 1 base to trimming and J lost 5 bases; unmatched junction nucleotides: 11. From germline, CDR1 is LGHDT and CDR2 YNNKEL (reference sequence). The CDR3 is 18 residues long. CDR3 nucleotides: TGTGCCAGCAGCCAAGGTCCTTCTGGGACAGCCAATAATTCACCCCTCCACTTT. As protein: CASSQGPSGTANNSPLHF.

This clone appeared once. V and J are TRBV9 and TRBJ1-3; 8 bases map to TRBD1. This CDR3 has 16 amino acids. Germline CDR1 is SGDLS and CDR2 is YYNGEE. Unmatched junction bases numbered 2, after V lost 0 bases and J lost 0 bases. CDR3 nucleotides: TGTGCCAGCAGCGTAGGGACAGGGCTCTCTGGAAACACCATATATTTT. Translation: CASSVGTGLSGNTIYF.